The 28 T cell receptor beta chains listed next were all sequenced from one sample in a study of regulatory T cells in long-lasting Graves disease. Relying on iRepertoire HTBI primers and Arm-PCR of CDR3 regions, the team built TCR beta libraries. TCRdb reprocessed the multiplex PCR reads with MiXCR, giving one entry per CDR3 protein. The sample holds around 250,000 distinct CDR3 sequences, around 19% seen once. As for time point: newly diagnosed GD, antithyroid drugs for less than 3 months. The TCR library was prepared using RNA isolated from PBMCs. The same sample was also studied in work on T cells in Graves' hyperthyroidism and ophthalmopathy.

The sample was peripheral blood mononuclear cells (PBMCs), taken at new diagnosis, from a patient treated with antithyroid drugs. These receptors originate from a woman younger than 45 with Graves disease.

This clonotype has at least ten counts. The chain has TRBV7-6 and TRBJ2-5, with a possible D match to TRBD1 (5 bases). This CDR3 is built from 14 residues. Germline CDR1 reads SGHVS; CDR2 reads FNYEAQ. The V end lost 1 base, the J end lost 2 bases, and 8 bases lay between the germline ends. The CDR3 coding sequence is TGTGCCAGCAGCTTAGGGGGCAGTCAAGAGACCCAGTACTTC. This gives the protein CASSLGGSQETQYF.

This clonotype was detected only once. CDR3 DNA: TGTGCCAGCAGCCCCTTAAGCGGCCCTCTCGACGCCACCCTAAGCTACACCTTC. Its translation is CASSPLSGPLDATLSYTF. The chain combines TRBV7-9 with TRBJ1-2; D remains ambiguous. Looked up from germline, CDR1 is SEHNR and CDR2 is FQNEAQ (reference sequence). The CDR3 is 18 residues long. Deletions cut 5 bases from V and 9 bases from J, with 31 bases between.

Ten or more counts support this clonotype. The chain is built from TRBV20-1 and TRBJ1-1; 8 nucleotides agree with TRBD1. Germline lookup yields CDR1 DFQATT and CDR2 SNEGSKA (reference sequence). The CDR3 consists of 13 residues. After removal of 6 bases from V and 1 base from J, the junction contained 4 bases not matched to a gene. The CDR3 reads CSAPDRENTEAFF. CDR3 DNA: TGCAGTGCACCGGACAGGGAGAACACTGAAGCTTTCTTT.

This clonotype showed up many times. The genes are TRBV7-9 and TRBJ1-2, with a possible D match to TRBD1 (6 bases). The CDR3 sequence is 12 residues long. Germline V lookup: CDR1 SEHNR, CDR2 FQNEAQ (reference sequence). V was cut by 4 bases and J by 8 bases, with 11 bases left in between. The CDR3 here is CASSSGAEGYTF. DNA for the CDR3: TGTGCCAGCAGCTCAGGGGCGGAAGGCTACACCTTC.

This clonotype was seen at least ten times. The V gene is TRBV7-3, the J gene TRBJ2-1; D not resolved. Deletions cut 5 bases from V and 7 bases from J, with 15 bases between. CDR3 length: 14 residues. Germline V gene sequence: CDR1 SGHTA, CDR2 FQGTGA. CDR3 region: CASSADRLGNEQFF. The DNA for the CDR3 is TGTGCCAGCAGCGCAGACCGTTTAGGGAATGAGCAGTTCTTC.

This clonotype showed up many times. The gene calls are TRBV7-3 and TRBJ2-6; maybe TRBD2 (5 bases). The germline V and J ends were trimmed by 2 bases and 2 bases, with 16 bases remaining between them. The CDR3 loop spans 18 amino acids. Germline CDR1 SGHTA, CDR2 FQGTGA. The CDR3 sequence is CASSLGSVGSPGANVLTF. Here the CDR3 DNA reads TGTGCCAGCAGCTTAGGTTCAGTAGGGAGCCCTGGGGCCAACGTCCTGACTTTC.

This clonotype showed up many times. The chain carries TRBV20-1 and TRBJ2-7, with 11 bases identical to TRBD2. Germline values: CDR1 DFQATT, CDR2 SNEGSKA (reference sequence). The ends lost 5 bases at V and 2 bases at J; junction bases unmatched: 11. The CDR3 contains 16 residues. The CDR3 DNA reads TGCAGTGCTGTCCCCTTAACTAGCGGGGGAACCTACGAGCAGTACTTC. It yields the protein CSAVPLTSGGTYEQYF.

This clonotype was detected a few times. V gene TRBV3-1 combines with J gene TRBJ1-2; D not resolved. Per the germline V gene, CDR1 is LGHDT and CDR2 is YNNKEL (reference sequence). CDR3 length equals 11 residues. With 2 bases removed from V and 11 bases from J, the gap between germline ends came to 9 bases. The DNA of the CDR3 is TGTGCCAGCAGCCAAAATATGGGTTACACCTTC. It translates to CASSQNMGYTF.

This clonotype showed up many times. V gene TRBV7-9 combines with J gene TRBJ2-3; D may be TRBD1 (6 bases). The J call may be incorrect, as the DNA end agrees better with TRBJ2-5. CDR1 and CDR2 (germline): SEHNR, FQNEAQ (reference sequence). CDR3 size: 14 residues. The CDR3 sequence: CASSSMRTVETQYF. CDR3 DNA sequence: TGTGCCAGCAGTTCAATGAGGACAGTAGAGACCCAGTACTTC.

Comments on this clonotype: This sequence is one base from a far larger clone and is likely a read error. The chain has TRBV7-2 and TRBJ1-1, with 7 bases aligning to TRBD1. Germline V gene sequence: CDR1 SGHTA, CDR2 FQGNSA. The CDR3 covers 13 residues. The trim removed 3 bases at V and 5 bases at J, leaving 3 bases unmatched. CDR3 sequence reads: CTSSFPGQTEAFF. The CDR3 bases are TGTACCAGCAGCTTTCCGGGACAGACTGAAGCTTTCTTT.

The CDR3 reads CASPGTGDITGELFF. CDR3 bases: TGTGCCAGCCCCGGGACAGGGGATATCACCGGGGAGCTGTTTTTT. The genes are TRBV6-4 and TRBJ2-2; 10 bases agree with TRBD1. Looked up from germline, CDR1 is MRHNA and CDR2 is SNTAGT. The trim removed 8 bases at V and 4 bases at J, leaving 7 bases unmatched. This CDR3 spans 15 amino acids.

This chain links TRBV6-2 or TRBV6-3 with TRBJ2-5; TRBD2 matches 9 bases. Germline lookup yields CDR1 MNHEY and CDR2 SVGEGT. The CDR3 totals 17 residues. The J segment lost 1 base and the V segment lost 2 bases, leaving 8 bases of the junction unmatched. CDR3 in amino acids: CASSYPTLAGRQETQYF. The CDR3 DNA is TGTGCCAGCAGTTACCCCACACTAGCGGGCCGCCAAGAGACCCAGTACTTC.

This clonotype was seen repeatedly, ten times or more. The chain carries TRBV5-1 and TRBJ2-5; D is uncertain. The CDR3 loop spans 14 amino acids. Looked up from germline, CDR1 is SGHRS and CDR2 is YFSETQ. V gave up 2 bases and J gave up 2 bases, with 10 bases separating them. The CDR3 spells CASSFRTIQETQYF. The CDR3 nucleotides are TGCGCCAGCAGCTTTAGGACCATACAAGAGACCCAGTACTTC.

This clonotype was counted at least ten times. This sequence joins TRBV7-9 and TRBJ2-3; tentatively, D is TRBD1 or TRBD2 (5 bases each). Germline V gene sequence: CDR1 SEHNR, CDR2 FQNEAQ (reference sequence). With 1 base removed from V and 4 bases from J, the gap between germline ends came to 15 bases. CDR3 length equals 16 residues. CDR3 residues: CASSLVGEVGPDTQYF. CDR3 bases: TGTGCCAGCAGCTTAGTGGGGGAAGTTGGTCCAGATACGCAGTATTTT.

This clonotype has a count of ten or more. The chain uses TRBV6-4 and TRBJ1-1, with no clear D. The CDR3 length is 14 residues. V was cut by 4 bases and J by 3 bases, with 12 bases left in between. Germline CDR1 is MRHNA and CDR2 is SNTAGT. The CDR3 region has the DNA TGTGCCAGCAGTGCGACCTCTAAAGACACTGAAGCTTTCTTT. Amino acids: CASSATSKDTEAFF.

The chain employs TRBV20-1 and TRBJ2-1; TRBD1 might be the D (5 bases). Deletions cut 2 bases from V and 7 bases from J, with 18 bases between. Germline V gene data show CDR1 as DFQATT and CDR2 as SNEGSKA (reference sequence). This CDR3 has 15 amino acids. The CDR3 reads CSARPYLNKGNEQFF. CDR3 nucleotides: TGCAGTGCTAGACCCTACCTAAACAAGGGGAATGAGCAGTTCTTC.

This clonotype was found many times. This chain links TRBV20-1 with TRBJ2-1; tentatively, D is TRBD2 (6 bases). CDR1 is DFQATT, CDR2 SNEGSKA, per germline (reference sequence). The germline V and J ends were trimmed by 3 bases and 3 bases, with 15 bases remaining between them. This CDR3 has 15 residues. The CDR3 is CSASVTPGDYNEQFF. In nucleotides, the CDR3 is TGCAGTGCTAGCGTAACACCGGGAGACTACAATGAGCAGTTCTTC.

Regarding this clonotype: A single base is all that separates this from a far larger clone, so a read error is likely. The chain is built from TRBV11-3 and TRBJ2-7; D remains ambiguous. The germline gives CDR1 SGHNT, CDR2 YENEEA. The CDR3 sequence is 18 residues long. In DNA, the CDR3 is TGTGCCAGCAGCTTAGTTGGCAGGCCGACAAGTCGCTCCTACGAGCATTACTTC. Protein sequence: CASSLVGRPTSRSYEHYF.

This clonotype was detected a few times. V usage is TRBV20-1 and J usage is TRBJ2-7; TRBD2 aligns across 10 bases. The CDR3 extends over 19 amino acids. Germline loops: CDR1 DFQATT, CDR2 SNEGSKA (reference sequence). With 0 bases clipped from V and 3 bases from J, the junction kept 17 bases outside the gene matches. The DNA for the CDR3 is TGCAGTGCTAGAGATCGATCTAGCGGGGGACTTAGGGGAATCTACGAGCAGTACTTC. This gives the protein CSARDRSSGGLRGIYEQYF.

This clonotype appeared many times. V gene TRBV7-2 combines with J gene TRBJ1-2; maybe TRBD1 (5 bases). The V and J ends lost 5 bases and 4 bases respectively, with 17 bases between them. This CDR3 is built from 15 residues. Germline lookup yields CDR1 SGHTA and CDR2 FQGNSA. The CDR3 sequence: CASSPDPGLIYGYTF. The CDR3 DNA sequence: TGTGCCAGCAGCCCGGACCCGGGACTTATCTATGGCTACACCTTC.

This clonotype was seen many times. The chain couples TRBV20-1 to TRBJ1-2; D remains ambiguous. The germline V gene has CDR1 DFQATT and CDR2 SNEGSKA (reference sequence). The CDR3 is 11 residues long. The germline V and J ends were trimmed by 6 bases and 2 bases, with 7 bases remaining between them. CDR3 loop: CSAPLNYGYTF. As DNA, the CDR3 is TGCAGTGCCCCCCTGAACTATGGCTACACCTTC.

This clonotype was counted ten times or more. The rearrangement uses TRBV6-1 and TRBJ2-7, with 8 bases lining up with TRBD1. V dropped 2 bases and J dropped 5; count of bases not matched to a gene: 5. Germline CDR1 and CDR2: MNHNS and SASEGT. The CDR3 contains 14 residues. This chain's CDR3 is CASSEFDRGHEQYF. In DNA, the CDR3 is TGTGCCAGCAGTGAATTTGACAGGGGCCACGAGCAGTACTTC.

This clonotype was counted at least ten times. The J gene is TRBJ2-5, the V gene TRBV7-8; possible D gene TRBD1, 5 bases. V was cut by 4 bases and J by 2 bases, with 11 bases left in between. The CDR3 length is 14 residues. CDR1 and CDR2 from the germline V gene are SGHVS and FQNEAQ. CDR3 bases: TGTGCCAGCAGCTCCCGACAGACACAAGAGACCCAGTACTTC. This sequence encodes CASSSRQTQETQYF.

The sample holds many counts of this clonotype. The chain carries TRBV5-1 and TRBJ2-1; D is unresolved. The germline V and J ends were trimmed by 1 base and 1 base, with 9 bases remaining between them. CDR1 SGHRS and CDR2 YFSETQ come from the germline V gene. CDR3 length: 15 residues. CDR3 DNA: TGCGCCAGCAGCTTGTTCCAGGAGTCCTACAATGAGCAGTTCTTC. It is translated as CASSLFQESYNEQFF.

This clonotype was observed many times. The V and J genes are TRBV4-2 and TRBJ1-4; TRBD1 is a possible D gene (5 bases). Trimming pared 1 base from V and 8 bases from J, leaving 11 bases between. Germline assignment: CDR1 LGHNA and CDR2 YNFKEQ. The CDR3 is 14 amino acids. In nucleotides, the CDR3 is TGTGCCAGCAGCCAAGGGGGGGTGAGGGAAAAACTGTTTTTT. Translating gives CASSQGGVREKLFF.

The chain combines TRBV10-3 with TRBJ1-4; D unresolved. Deletions cut 0 bases from V and 5 bases from J, with 13 bases between. Germline CDR1 and CDR2: ENHRY and SYGVKD. CDR3 size: 16 residues. The DNA of the CDR3 is TGTGCCATCAGTGAGTCGACGGGCACTGTAAATGAAAAACTGTTTTTT. It translates to CAISESTGTVNEKLFF.

Many counts were recorded for this clonotype. The chain links TRBV3-1 to TRBJ2-2; possibly TRBD2 for D (6 bases). V shed 5 bases and J shed 6 bases, with 16 bases lying between them. There are 15 residues in the CDR3. From germline, CDR1 is LGHDT and CDR2 YNNKEL (reference sequence). The CDR3 protein is CASSDSLTGAGELFF. In nucleotides, the CDR3 is TGTGCCAGCAGCGACAGCCTAACGGGGGCCGGGGAGCTGTTTTTT.

Ten or more counts support this clonotype. This chain connects TRBV5-1 to TRBJ1-1, with D maybe TRBD1 (5 bases). The CDR3 has 14 residues. Germline values: CDR1 SGHRS, CDR2 YFSETQ. V gave up 4 bases and J gave up 1 base, with 11 bases separating them. In DNA form, the CDR3 reads TGCGCCAGCAGCAGATCCGGACAGAACACTGAAGCTTTCTTT. Amino acids: CASSRSGQNTEAFF.